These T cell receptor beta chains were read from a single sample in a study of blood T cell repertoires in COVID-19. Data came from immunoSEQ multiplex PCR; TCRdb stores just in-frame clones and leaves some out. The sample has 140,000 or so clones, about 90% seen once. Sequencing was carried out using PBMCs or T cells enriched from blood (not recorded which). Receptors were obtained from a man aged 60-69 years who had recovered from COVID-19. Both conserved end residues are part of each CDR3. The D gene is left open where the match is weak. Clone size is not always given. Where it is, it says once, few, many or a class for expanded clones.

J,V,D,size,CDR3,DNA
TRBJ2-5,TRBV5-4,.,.,CASSFQTGSEETQYF,TGTGCCAGCAGCTTTCAGACCGGGTCAGAAGAGACCCAGTACTTC
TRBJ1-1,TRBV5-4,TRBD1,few,CASSTDRSRSEAFF,TGTGCCAGCAGCACGGACAGGAGTCGATCTGAAGCTTTCTTT
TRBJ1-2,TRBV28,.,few,CASSLFQGGHYGYTF,TGTGCCAGCAGTTTATTCCAGGGTGGCCACTATGGCTACACCTTC
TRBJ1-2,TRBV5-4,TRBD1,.,CASSFPLQGAGGYTF,TGTGCCAGCAGCTTCCCTCTTCAGGGGGCGGGGGGCTACACCTTC
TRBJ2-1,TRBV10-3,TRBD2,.,CAISDVGSSGKTYNEQFF,TGTGCCATCAGTGATGTAGGGTCTAGCGGGAAAACTTACAATGAGCAGTTCTTC
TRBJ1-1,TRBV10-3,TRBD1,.,CAISEGTGVSEAFF,TGTGCCATCAGTGAGGGGACAGGGGTCTCTGAAGCTTTCTTT
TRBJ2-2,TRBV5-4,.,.,CASSKGGQGWTGELFF,TGTGCCAGCTCCAAGGGTGGGCAGGGATGGACCGGGGAGCTGTTTTTT
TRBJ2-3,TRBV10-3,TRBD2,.,CAISESGTSATDTQYF,TGTGCCATCAGTGAGTCCGGGACTAGCGCCACAGATACGCAGTATTTT
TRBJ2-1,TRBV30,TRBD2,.,CAWDPGLALDEQFF,TGTGCCTGGGACCCGGGACTAGCGTTGGATGAGCAGTTCTTC
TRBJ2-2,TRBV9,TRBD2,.,CASSPLAGGATGELFF,TGTGCCAGCAGCCCGCTAGCGGGAGGGGCCACCGGGGAGCTGTTTTTT
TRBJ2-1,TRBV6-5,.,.,CASSQGGGPYNEQFF,TGTGCCAGCAGCCAGGGCGGGGGCCCCTACAATGAGCAGTTCTTC
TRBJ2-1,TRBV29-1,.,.,CSVEAPGEQFF,TGCAGCGTTGAAGCCCCGGGAGAGCAGTTCTTC
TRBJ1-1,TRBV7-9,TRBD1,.,CASSRTGVNTEAFF,TGTGCCAGCAGCCGGACAGGGGTGAACACTGAAGCTTTCTTT
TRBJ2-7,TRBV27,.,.,CASSSNSFYEQYF,TGTGCCAGCAGTTCTAACAGTTTCTACGAGCAGTACTTC
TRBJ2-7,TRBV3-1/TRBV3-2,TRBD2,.,CASSPRMGGAEQYF,TGTGCCAGCAGCCCCAGAATGGGAGGGGCCGAGCAGTACTTC
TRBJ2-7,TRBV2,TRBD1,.,CATNPSGTGEDEQYF,TGTGCCACCAACCCTTCCGGGACAGGGGAGGACGAGCAGTACTTC
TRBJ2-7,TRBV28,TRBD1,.,CASSSMGQGNDEQYF,TGTGCCAGCAGTTCCATGGGACAGGGCAACGACGAGCAGTACTTC
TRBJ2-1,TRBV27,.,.,CASSSSGVWASDYNEQFF,TGTGCCAGCAGTTCCTCCGGGGTTTGGGCCAGTGACTACAATGAGCAGTTCTTC
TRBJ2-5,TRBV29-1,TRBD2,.,CSVELLADIRGTQYF,TGCAGCGTTGAATTGCTAGCGGATATAAGAGGGACCCAGTACTTC
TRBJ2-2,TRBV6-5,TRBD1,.,CASSLRGPDTGELFF,TGTGCCAGCAGTCTTAGGGGGCCGGACACCGGGGAGCTGTTTTTT
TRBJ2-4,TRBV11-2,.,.,CASSFGIAKNIQYF,TGTGCCAGCAGCTTTGGCATAGCCAAAAACATTCAGTACTTC
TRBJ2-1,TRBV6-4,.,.,CASSQGGVGPYNEQFF,TGTGCCAGTTCCCAGGGTGGGGTCGGCCCCTACAATGAGCAGTTCTTC
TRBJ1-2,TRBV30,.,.,CAWSKNRDTRYGYTF,TGTGCCTGGTCAAAAAACAGGGACACGCGCTATGGCTACACCTTC
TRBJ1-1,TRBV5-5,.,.,CASTISPRNTEAFF,TGTGCCAGCACCATCTCCCCGAGGAACACTGAAGCTTTCTTT
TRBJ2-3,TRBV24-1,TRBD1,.,CATSDSPGQYTDTQYF,TGTGCCACCAGTGATTCGCCGGGACAGTACACAGATACGCAGTATTTT
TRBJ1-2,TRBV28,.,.,CASSALSGGARDYGYTF,TGTGCCAGCAGTGCGCTGAGTGGGGGGGCGCGGGACTATGGCTACACCTTC
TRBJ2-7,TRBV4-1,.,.,CASSFFRLDNYEQYF,TGCGCCAGCAGCTTTTTTAGACTAGACAACTACGAGCAGTACTTC
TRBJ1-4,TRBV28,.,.,CANHFSKRGTNEKLFF,TGTGCCAACCATTTCTCAAAGCGGGGAACTAATGAAAAACTGTTTTTT
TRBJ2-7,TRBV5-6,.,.,CASSLERREQYF,TGTGCCAGCAGCTTAGAGCGGAGAGAGCAGTACTTC
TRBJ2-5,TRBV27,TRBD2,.,CASRRTSGGAGETQYF,TGTGCCAGCAGGAGGACTAGCGGGGGGGCCGGAGAGACCCAGTACTTC
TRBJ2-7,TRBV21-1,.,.,CASSKERSGGSYEQYF,TGTGCCAGCAGCAAAGAACGTAGCGGGGGTTCCTACGAGCAGTACTTC
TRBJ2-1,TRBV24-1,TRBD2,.,CATSDRTPGTSAPNEQFF,TGTGCCACCAGTGACCGCACCCCAGGGACTAGCGCTCCAAATGAGCAGTTCTTC
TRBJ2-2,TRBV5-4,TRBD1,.,CASSLAGRDRGLTGELFF,TGTGCCAGCAGCTTGGCGGGTAGGGACAGGGGGCTGACCGGGGAGCTGTTTTTT
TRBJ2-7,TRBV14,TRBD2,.,CASSQRLAGDHEQYF,TGTGCCAGCAGCCAAAGGCTAGCGGGAGATCACGAGCAGTACTTC
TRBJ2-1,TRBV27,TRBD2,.,CASSLLADNEQFF,TGTGCCAGCAGTTTACTAGCGGACAATGAGCAGTTCTTC
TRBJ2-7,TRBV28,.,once,CASSTTYEQYF,TGTGCCAGCAGTACAACCTACGAGCAGTACTTC
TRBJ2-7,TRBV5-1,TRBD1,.,CASSWDSDYEQYF,TGCGCCAGCAGCTGGGACAGTGACTACGAGCAGTACTTC
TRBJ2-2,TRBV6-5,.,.,CASSRTRGFPGELFF,TGTGCCAGCAGTCGGACTAGGGGGTTTCCCGGGGAGCTGTTTTTT
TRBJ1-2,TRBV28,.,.,CASSLDSSDGYTF,TGTGCCAGCAGTTTGGACAGTAGCGACGGCTACACCTTC
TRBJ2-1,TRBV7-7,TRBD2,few,CASSPGTSRYNEQFF,TGTGCTAGCAGCCCTGGGACTAGCAGATACAATGAGCAGTTCTTC
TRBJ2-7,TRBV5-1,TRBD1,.,CASSPGTAIEAEQYF,TGCGCCAGCAGCCCGGGGACAGCCATCGAAGCCGAGCAGTACTTC
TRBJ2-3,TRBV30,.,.,CAWSIGSTDTQYF,TGTGCCTGGAGTATCGGTAGCACAGATACGCAGTATTTT